The next 18 T cell receptor beta chains were all read from a single sample in a study of blood T cell repertoires in COVID-19. Data came from immunoSEQ multiplex PCR; TCRdb stores just in-frame clones and leaves some out. The sample contains 56,000 or so clones, around 88% of which appear only once. Material: peripheral blood. The origin of the receptors is a woman of 80 years or more with active COVID-19.

This clone has only a few counts. V gene TRBV7-6 combines with J gene TRBJ2-7; 9 nucleotides align to TRBD2. This CDR3 has 16 residues. The V gene end was trimmed by 0 bases and the J gene end by 2 bases; junction bases not matched to a gene: 5. CDR1 is SGHVS, CDR2 FNYEAQ, per germline. The CDR3 region has the DNA TGTGCCAGCAGCTTAGCGGGGGGACTAGCCCCCTACGAGCAGTACTTC. It is translated as CASSLAGGLAPYEQYF.

The chain carries TRBV27 and TRBJ2-3; 11 positions agree with TRBD1. J was trimmed by 7 bases and V by 5 bases; bases with no gene match: 8. CDR3 length: 15 amino acids. CDR1 MNHEY and CDR2 SMNVEV come from the germline V gene (reference sequence). For the CDR3, the DNA is TGTGCCAGCAGTACTCGGGACAGGGGGAGGAATACGCAGTATTTT. It translates to CASSTRDRGRNTQYF.

The chain combines TRBV9 with TRBJ1-1; 7 bases fit TRBD1. The CDR3 contains 14 residues. Trimming cost V 2 bases and J 5 bases; bases outside gene matches: 6. CDR1 is SGDLS and CDR2 is YYNGEE in the germline V gene. The CDR3 nucleotides read TGTGCCAGCAGCGTCCTCGAGGGGGCGACTGAAGCTTTCTTT. Encoded protein: CASSVLEGATEAFF.

This chain joins TRBV10-3 and TRBJ2-7; TRBD2 is a possible D gene (6 bases). CDR3 length: 11 residues. In germline, CDR1 is ENHRY, CDR2 SYGVKD. The ends were cut back, 3 bases at V and 6 bases at J, with 6 bases in the middle. For the CDR3, the DNA is TGTGCCATCAGTGACGGGGGCGAGCAGTACTTC. It specifies CAISDGGEQYF.

The V call is TRBV30, the J call TRBJ2-2; D uncertain. This CDR3 region has 12 residues. Germline V gene lookup returns CDR1 GTSNPN and CDR2 SVGIG (reference sequence). V lost 5 bases to trimming and J lost 6 bases, with 10 bases between them. CDR3 in amino acids: CAWQVGAGELFF. In DNA, the CDR3 is TGTGCCTGGCAGGTTGGCGCCGGGGAGCTGTTTTTT.

The chain recombines TRBV11-2 with TRBJ2-7; tentative D call: TRBD1 (6 bases). Germline V gene data show CDR1 as SGHAT and CDR2 as FQNNGV. The length of the CDR3 is 15 residues. Trimming cost V 5 bases and J 6 bases, with 20 bases left between them. The CDR3: CASSLGAGGIFEQYF. The DNA for the CDR3 is TGTGCCAGCAGCCTGGGGGCGGGTGGGATCTTCGAGCAGTACTTC. Drawing the rest from reference TRBV11-2 and TRBJ2-7, the complete variable domain is EAGVAQSPRYKIIEKRQSVAFWCNPISGHATLYWYQQILGQGPKLLIQFQNNGVVDDSQLPKDRFSAERLKGVDSTLKIQPAKLEDSAVYLCASSLGAGGIFEQYFGPGTRLTVT.

The rearrangement joins TRBV7-2 to TRBJ2-7, with TRBD2 matching 8 bases. The CDR3 totals 15 residues. Trimming at V came to 3 bases and at J to 4 bases, leaving 8 bases not matched to a gene. CDR1 is SGHTA and CDR2 is FQGNSA in the germline V gene. The CDR3 bases are TGTGCCAGCAGCTTCGGTGGCGGGGGGACTTACGAGCAGTACTTC. Translation: CASSFGGGGTYEQYF.

This clone was seen once. The chain employs TRBV3-1 (or the pseudogene TRBV3-2) and TRBJ2-5; 15 bases match TRBD2. Germline trimming cut 4 bases from V and 5 bases from J; bases unmatched to any gene: 2. CDR1 and CDR2 from the germline V gene are LGHDT and YNNKEL (reference sequence). The CDR3 sequence is 15 residues long. The CDR3 reads CASSPGTSGGETQYF. For the CDR3, the DNA is TGTGCCAGCAGCCCCGGGACTAGCGGGGGGGAGACCCAGTACTTC.

The rearrangement uses TRBV5-1 and TRBJ2-7; D remains unclear. This CDR3 is 13 amino acids long. With 3 bases removed from V and 2 bases from J, the gap between germline ends came to 9 bases. Per germline, CDR1 SGHRS and CDR2 YFSETQ. The CDR3, as DNA: TGCGCCAGCAGCTCCGCTAGAACCTACGAGCAGTACTTC. Its translation is CASSSARTYEQYF.

This sequence joins TRBV28 and TRBJ2-7; tentative D call: TRBD1 (6 bases). CDR1 and CDR2 (germline): MDHEN, SYDVKM. V was clipped by 5 bases and J by 6 bases, with 14 bases between them. The CDR3 sequence is 13 residues long. CDR3: CASSRGRGGEQYF. CDR3 nucleotide sequence: TGTGCCAGCAGTAGAGGGCGAGGGGGCGAGCAGTACTTC.

The chain recombines TRBV4-3 with TRBJ1-1; D is ambiguous. Germline V gene sequence: CDR1 LGHNA, CDR2 YSLEER. V was clipped by 0 bases and J by 0 bases, with 8 bases between them. The CDR3 totals 15 residues. Here the CDR3 reads CASSQDLGVNTEAFF. The CDR3 DNA is TGCGCCAGCAGCCAAGATCTTGGAGTGAACACTGAAGCTTTCTTT.

This chain connects TRBV7-2 to TRBJ1-1; 10 bases map to TRBD1. The CDR3 loop spans 15 amino acids. Trimming removed 1 base from V and 5 bases from J; junction bases left unmatched: 4. Germline CDR1 is SGHTA and CDR2 is FQGNSA. The CDR3 DNA reads as TGTGCCAGCAGCTTAGGTTCGGGACAGGGGACTGAAGCTTTCTTT. Its protein product is CASSLGSGQGTEAFF.

The gene calls are TRBV5-1 and TRBJ1-1; D gene uncertain. CDR3 length equals 15 residues. CDR1 is SGHRS, CDR2 YFSETQ, per germline. V lost 2 bases, J lost 3 bases, and 14 bases lay in between. The CDR3 is CASSFIRAGDTEAFF. CDR3 DNA sequence: TGCGCCAGCAGCTTTATCCGTGCCGGGGACACTGAAGCTTTCTTT.

The V call is TRBV18, the J call TRBJ1-1, with TRBD1 identical over 9 bases. The CDR3 sequence is 15 residues long. V trimming: 6 bases; J trimming: 3 bases; junction bases outside the gene matches: 8. CDR1 KGHSH and CDR2 LQKENI come from the germline V gene. The CDR3 DNA reads as TGTGCCAGCTCCCAGCGACAGGGGGTTGACACTGAAGCTTTCTTT. It yields the protein CASSQRQGVDTEAFF.

V gene TRBV10-3 combines with J gene TRBJ1-4, with 8 bases lining up with TRBD1. Germline lookup yields CDR1 ENHRY and CDR2 SYGVKD. The V segment lost 4 bases and the J segment 3 bases; nucleotides outside the gene matches: 1. This CDR3 has 14 residues. In DNA, the CDR3 is TGTGCCATCAGTGGGACAGGGTCTAATGAAAAACTGTTTTTT. Translation gives CAISGTGSNEKLFF.

The chain uses TRBV19 and TRBJ2-6; maybe TRBD2 (5 bases). Between the trimmed V and J ends, which lost 3 bases and 0 bases, there was a span of 6 bases. Germline CDR1 and CDR2: LNHDA and SQIVND (reference sequence). The CDR3 has 15 residues. CDR3 in amino acids: CASSISDSGANVLTF. The DNA for the CDR3 is TGTGCCAGTAGTATTAGCGACTCTGGGGCCAACGTCCTGACTTTC.

J is TRBJ1-2 and V is TRBV9; D is perhaps TRBD1 (5 bases). The CDR3 loop spans 17 amino acids. Germline V CDR1 and CDR2: SGDLS, YYNGEE. V gave up 2 bases and J gave up 4 bases, with 21 bases separating them. The CDR3 DNA sequence: TGTGCCAGCAGCGTGGCCGAGGCAGTCCTCGGGGGCTATGGCTACACCTTC. This gives the protein CASSVAEAVLGGYGYTF.

The count of this clone is one. The gene calls are TRBV28 and TRBJ1-2; weak D call: TRBD1 (6 bases). The V gene lost 6 bases and the J gene lost 4 bases, with 12 bases spanning the gap. Per germline, CDR1 MDHEN and CDR2 SYDVKM. There are 13 residues in the CDR3. CDR3 sequence reads: CASRLDRLYGYTF. CDR3 DNA: TGTGCCAGCAGACTAGACAGGCTCTATGGCTACACCTTC.